The clone carrying this T cell receptor beta chain showed up just once. The sample originates from a study of blood T cell repertoires in COVID-19. Looking at the study overall: Some COVID-19 samples were acute and others convalescent; all came from the United States, Italy and Spain. The analysed material was cDNA or gDNA that came from T cells, B-cell-depleted T cells, or PBMCs.

As originally analysed: Estimation of nucleated cell counts was performed using reference gene primer amplification. The assay was immunoSEQ multiplex PCR, and TCRdb's table has in-frame clones only and misses some. The V and J calls and the clone size are those of that table, but D and trimming were determined from the DNA. The repertoire holds tens of thousands of clones, with more than 85% as singletons. The receptor was derived from a man in his fifties or sixties with acute or convalescent COVID-19. Sequencing was carried out using peripheral blood.

DNA for the CDR3: TGTGCCAGCAGCTTAGCCATCGGTGGGCAGACGGATGAAAAACTGTTTTTT. Protein sequence: CASSLAIGGQTDEKLFF. The chain couples TRBV7-2 to TRBJ1-4, with D hard to call. V was cut by 0 bases and J by 6 bases, with 17 bases left in between. Per germline, CDR1 SGHTA and CDR2 FQGNSA. The CDR3 is 17 residues long. Using reference TRBV7-2 and TRBJ1-4 for the parts outside the CDR3, the full variable domain is GAGVSQSPSNKVTEKGKDVELRCDPISGHTALYWYRQSLGQGLEFLIYFQGNSAPDKSGLPSDRFSAERTGGSVSTLTIQRTQQEDSAVYLCASSLAIGGQTDEKLFFGSGTQLSVL.